A single sample is the source of the 4 T cell receptor beta chains below, sequenced in a study of cytomegalovirus exposure and HLA in healthy donors. The table came from immunoSEQ multiplex PCR; TCRdb's copy has only in-frame clones and leaves some out. The table records 240,000 or so clones, 70% to 90% of them present only once. The sequenced material came from PBMCs. The receptors originated from a woman in her 30s in good health and CMV-seropositive.

The gene calls are TRBV5-1 and TRBJ2-1; 12 bases align to TRBD2. In germline, CDR1 is SGHRS, CDR2 YFSETQ. The trim removed 4 bases at V and 4 bases at J, leaving 6 bases unmatched. The CDR3 has 16 amino acids. The chain's CDR3 is CASSPTLAGGYNEQFF. For the CDR3, the DNA is TGCGCCAGCAGCCCCACCCTAGCGGGAGGGTACAATGAGCAGTTCTTC. Combining the CDR3 with reference TRBV5-1 and TRBJ2-1 gives the whole variable domain KAGVTQTPRYLIKTRGQQVTLSCSPISGHRSVSWYQQTPGQGLQFLFEYFSETQRNKGNFPGRFSGRQFSNSRSEMNVSTLELGDSALYLCASSPTLAGGYNEQFFGPGTRLTVL.

J is TRBJ2-2 and V is TRBV19; D remains ambiguous. The CDR3 consists of 17 residues. Germline CDR1 is LNHDA and CDR2 is SQIVND (reference sequence). V was clipped by 3 bases and J by 0 bases, with 14 bases between them. Here the CDR3 DNA reads TGTGCCAGTAGTATTGATAACAGATTCGCGAACACCGGGGAGCTGTTTTTT. Translation: CASSIDNRFANTGELFF. The complete variable domain, with remaining parts taken from reference TRBV19 and TRBJ2-2, reads DGGITQSPKYLFRKEGQNVTLSCEQNLNHDAMYWYRQDPGQGLRLIYYSQIVNDFQKGDIAEGYSVSREKKESFPLTVTSAQKNPTAFYLCASSIDNRFANTGELFFGEGSRLTVL.

The chain links TRBV2 to TRBJ2-2; 9 positions agree with TRBD1. J was trimmed by 2 bases and V by 3 bases; bases with no gene match: 1. Germline-derived CDR1 and CDR2 are SNHLY and FYNNEI. The CDR3 spans 15 residues. DNA of the CDR3: TGTGCCAGCAGTGAGGACAGGGGAAACACCGGGGAGCTGTTTTTT. Encoded protein: CASSEDRGNTGELFF.

V is TRBV28 and J is TRBJ1-4; 11 nucleotides align to TRBD1. Germline assignment: CDR1 MDHEN and CDR2 SYDVKM. CDR3 length equals 13 residues. V dropped 6 bases and J dropped 13; count of bases not matched to a gene: 7. DNA of the CDR3: TGTGCCAGCAGGCCCTTAGGGACAGGGGGACTGTTTTTT. This codes for CASRPLGTGGLFF.